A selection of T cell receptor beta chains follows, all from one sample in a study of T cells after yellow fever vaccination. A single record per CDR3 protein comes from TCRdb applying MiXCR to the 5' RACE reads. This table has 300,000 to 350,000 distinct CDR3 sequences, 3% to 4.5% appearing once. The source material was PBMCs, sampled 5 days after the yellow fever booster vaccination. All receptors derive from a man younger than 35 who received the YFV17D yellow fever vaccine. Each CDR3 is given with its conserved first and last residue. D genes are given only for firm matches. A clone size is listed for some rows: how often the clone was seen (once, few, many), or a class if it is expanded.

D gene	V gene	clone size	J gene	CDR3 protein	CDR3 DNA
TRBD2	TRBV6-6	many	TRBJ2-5	CASSFAGGRETQYF	TGTGCCAGCAGTTTTGCGGGGGGCCGGGAGACCCAGTACTTC
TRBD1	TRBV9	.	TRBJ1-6	CASSKQGARNSPLHF	TGTGCCAGCAGCAAACAGGGGGCGAGGAATTCACCCCTCCACTTT
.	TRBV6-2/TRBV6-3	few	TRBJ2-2	CASKGWATGELFF	TGTGCCAGCAAGGGCTGGGCCACCGGGGAGCTGTTTTTT
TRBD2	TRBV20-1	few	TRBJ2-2	CSARDGGGGTGELFF	TGCAGTGCTAGAGACGGGGGGGGCGGAACCGGGGAGCTGTTTTTT
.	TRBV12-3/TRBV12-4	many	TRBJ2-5	CASSWGGGGETQYF	TGTGCCAGCAGTTGGGGCGGGGGCGGCGAGACCCAGTACTTC
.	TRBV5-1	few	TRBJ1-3	CASSLLENSGNTIYF	TGCGCCAGCAGCCTCCTCGAAAACTCTGGAAACACCATATATTTT
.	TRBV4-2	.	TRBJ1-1	CASSQDQTRRTEAFF	TGTGCCAGCAGCCAAGATCAGACGCGGCGGACTGAAGCTTTCTTT
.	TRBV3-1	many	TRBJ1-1	CASSQAPRGANTEAFF	TGTGCCAGCAGCCAAGCCCCGAGGGGTGCGAACACTGAAGCTTTCTTT
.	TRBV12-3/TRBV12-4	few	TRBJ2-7	CASSPLQGYEQYF	TGTGCCAGCAGTCCTCTACAGGGCTACGAGCAGTACTTC
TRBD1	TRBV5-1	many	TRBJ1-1	CPATSGTEEPNTEAFF	TGCCCCGCTACAAGCGGGACAGAAGAACCAAACACTGAAGCTTTCTTT
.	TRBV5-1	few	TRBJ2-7	CASSPRADAGTYEQYF	TGCGCCAGCAGCCCCCGGGCGGACGCCGGTACCTACGAGCAGTACTTC
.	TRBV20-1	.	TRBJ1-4	CSAKSGTETQKLFF	TGCAGTGCAAAGTCCGGGACGGAGACACAGAAACTGTTTTTT
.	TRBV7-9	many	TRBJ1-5	CASSLMGNQPQHF	TGTGCCAGCAGCTTAATGGGGAATCAGCCCCAGCATTTT
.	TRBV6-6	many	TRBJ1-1	CASSYPLQGKGTEAFF	TGTGCCAGCAGTTACCCCCTGCAAGGGAAGGGAACTGAAGCTTTCTTT
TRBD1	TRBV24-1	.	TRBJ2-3	CATTGEGAPDTQYF	TGTGCCACAACAGGGGAAGGAGCGCCAGATACGCAGTATTTT
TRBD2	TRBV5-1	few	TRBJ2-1	CASSLGRGLAGNEQFF	TGCGCCAGCAGCTTGGGTAGGGGGCTAGCGGGGAATGAGCAGTTCTTC
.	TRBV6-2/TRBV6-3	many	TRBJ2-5	CASTPVPDRHSKTQYF	TGTGCCAGCACTCCTGTCCCCGACAGGCATAGTAAGACCCAGTACTTC
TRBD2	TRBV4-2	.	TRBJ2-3	CASSQVATSGGPEQGTQYF	TGTGCCAGCAGCCAAGTCGCGACTAGCGGGGGCCCCGAGCAGGGTACGCAGTATTTT
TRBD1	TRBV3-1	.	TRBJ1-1	CASSLRTGGQAFF	TGTGCCAGCAGCCTTAGAACAGGGGGGCAAGCTTTCTTT
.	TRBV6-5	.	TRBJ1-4	CASSYSDSFATNEKLFF	TGTGCCAGCAGTTACTCGGACAGTTTCGCAACTAATGAAAAACTGTTTTTT
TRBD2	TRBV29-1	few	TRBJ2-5	CSGGLAWGTQETQYF	TGCAGCGGGGGACTAGCGTGGGGCACCCAGGAGACCCAGTACTTC
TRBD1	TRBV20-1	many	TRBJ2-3	CSAETGAHPDTQYF	TGCAGTGCTGAAACAGGGGCCCACCCAGATACGCAGTATTTT
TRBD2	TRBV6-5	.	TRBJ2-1	CASSYRTSGRLYNEQFF	TGTGCCAGCAGTTACCGGACTAGCGGGCGCTTATACAATGAGCAGTTCTTC
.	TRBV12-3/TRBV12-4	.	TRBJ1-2	CASSLEASGYTF	TGTGCCAGCAGTTTAGAAGCCAGTGGCTACACCTTC
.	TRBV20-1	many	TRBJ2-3	CSAREVYTDTQYF	TGCAGTGCTAGAGAGGTGTACACAGATACGCAGTATTTT
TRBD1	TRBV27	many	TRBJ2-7	CASIGLTGSEQYF	TGTGCCAGCATCGGGCTGACAGGGAGCGAGCAGTACTTC
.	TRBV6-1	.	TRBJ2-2	CASSEDFPLTNTGELFF	TGTGCCAGCAGTGAAGATTTCCCCCTGACGAACACCGGGGAGCTGTTTTTT
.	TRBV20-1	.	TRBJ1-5	CSGIPRVVNQPQHF	TGCAGTGGCATACCAAGAGTGGTCAATCAGCCCCAGCATTTT
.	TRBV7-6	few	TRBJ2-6	CASSLPGRNSGANVLTF	TGTGCCAGCAGCTTACCCGGACGGAACTCTGGGGCCAACGTCCTGACTTTC
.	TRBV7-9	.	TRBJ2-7	CASSSTHPEQYF	TGTGCCAGCAGCTCGACCCATCCCGAGCAGTACTTC
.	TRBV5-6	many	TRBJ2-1	CASSLGAGSSYNEQFF	TGTGCCAGCAGCTTGGGTGCGGGAAGCTCCTACAATGAGCAGTTCTTC
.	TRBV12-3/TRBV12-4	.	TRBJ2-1	CASKGFDEQFF	TGTGCCAGCAAGGGTTTCGATGAGCAGTTCTTC
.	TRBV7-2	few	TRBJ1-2	CASSPNRYGYTF	TGTGCCAGCAGCCCCAATCGCTATGGCTACACCTTC
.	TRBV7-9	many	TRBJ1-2	CASSFERGGYTF	TGTGCCAGCAGCTTCGAGAGGGGTGGCTACACCTTC
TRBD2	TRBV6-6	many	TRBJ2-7	CASSAPGLEVDEQYF	TGTGCCAGCAGTGCCCCGGGACTAGAGGTAGACGAGCAGTACTTC
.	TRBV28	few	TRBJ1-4	CASSPLGGFGEKLFF	TGTGCCAGCAGTCCCCTCGGGGGATTTGGAGAAAAACTGTTTTTT